In its sample, the clone carrying this TCR beta chain was seen a few times. In TCRdb, the 5' RACE reads were re-called with MiXCR into one record per CDR3 protein. Altogether about half a million distinct CDR3 sequences are present, roughly 18% being singletons, with the ten largest covering 10% to 15%. The data are from a study of T-cell memory formation after mild COVID-19. The CDR3 has 12 residues. The germline V gene encodes CDR1 SGHRS and CDR2 YFSETQ. The V end was cut by 2 bases, the J end by 7 bases, with 8 bases between. The chain uses TRBV5-1 and TRBJ2-3; D unresolved. The sequencing input was PBMCs or a T cell subset sorted from them (not recorded which). This sequence originates from an adult woman who had mild COVID-19 (a few samples of this study predate the infection). Cell type and time point are not known. Here the CDR3 reads CASSLQTNTQYF. Here the CDR3 DNA reads TGCGCCAGCAGCTTACAGACCAATACGCAGTATTTT.